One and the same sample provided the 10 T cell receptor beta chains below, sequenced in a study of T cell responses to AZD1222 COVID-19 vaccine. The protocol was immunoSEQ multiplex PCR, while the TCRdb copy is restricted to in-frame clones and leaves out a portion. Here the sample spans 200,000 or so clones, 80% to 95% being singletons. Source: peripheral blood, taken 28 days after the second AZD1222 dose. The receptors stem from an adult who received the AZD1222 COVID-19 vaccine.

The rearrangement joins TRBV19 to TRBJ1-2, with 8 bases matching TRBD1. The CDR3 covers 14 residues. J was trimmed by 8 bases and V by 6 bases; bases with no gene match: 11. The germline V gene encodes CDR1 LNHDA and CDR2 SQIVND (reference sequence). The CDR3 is CASSRTTGEGGYTF. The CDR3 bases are TGTGCCAGTAGCCGAACGACAGGGGAGGGAGGCTACACCTTC.

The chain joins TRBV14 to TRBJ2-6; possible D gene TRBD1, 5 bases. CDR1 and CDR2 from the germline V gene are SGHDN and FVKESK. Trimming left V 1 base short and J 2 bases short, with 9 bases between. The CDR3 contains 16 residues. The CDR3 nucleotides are TGTGCCAGCAGCCAAGGACAGTTCGCTGGGGCCAACGTCCTGACTTTC. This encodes CASSQGQFAGANVLTF.

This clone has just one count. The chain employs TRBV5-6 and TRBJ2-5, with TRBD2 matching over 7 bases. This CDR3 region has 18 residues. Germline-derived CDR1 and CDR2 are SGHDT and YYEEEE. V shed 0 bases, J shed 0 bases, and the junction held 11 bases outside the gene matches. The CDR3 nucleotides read TGTGCCAGCAGCTTGGTAGGTCTAGCGGTAACTTACCAAGAGACCCAGTACTTC. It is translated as CASSLVGLAVTYQETQYF. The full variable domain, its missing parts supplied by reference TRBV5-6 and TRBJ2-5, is DAGVTQSPTHLIKTRGQQVTLRCSPKSGHDTVSWYQQALGQGPQFIFQYYEEEERQRGNFPDRFSGHQFPNYSSELNVNALLLGDSALYLCASSLVGLAVTYQETQYFGPGTRLLVL.

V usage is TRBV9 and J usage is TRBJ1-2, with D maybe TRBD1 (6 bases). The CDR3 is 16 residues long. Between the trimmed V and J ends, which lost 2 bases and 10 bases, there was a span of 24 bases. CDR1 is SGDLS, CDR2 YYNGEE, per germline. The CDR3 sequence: CASSVGNTGPIRDYTF. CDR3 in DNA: TGTGCCAGCAGCGTCGGAAACACAGGGCCGATCCGCGACTACACCTTC.

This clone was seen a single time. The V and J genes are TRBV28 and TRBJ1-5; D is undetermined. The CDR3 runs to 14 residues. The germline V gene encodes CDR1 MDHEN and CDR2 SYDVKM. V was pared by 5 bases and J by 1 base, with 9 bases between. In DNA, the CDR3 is TGTGCCAGCAGTAAATCTAGGAGCAATCAGCCCCAGCATTTT. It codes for CASSKSRSNQPQHF.

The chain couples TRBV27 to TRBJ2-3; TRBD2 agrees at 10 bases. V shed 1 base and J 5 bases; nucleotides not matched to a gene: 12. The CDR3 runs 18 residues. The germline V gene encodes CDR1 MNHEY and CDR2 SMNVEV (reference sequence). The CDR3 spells CASSLWTAGGQGEDTQYF. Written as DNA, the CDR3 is TGTGCCAGCAGTTTATGGACAGCGGGGGGGCAGGGGGAAGATACGCAGTATTTT.

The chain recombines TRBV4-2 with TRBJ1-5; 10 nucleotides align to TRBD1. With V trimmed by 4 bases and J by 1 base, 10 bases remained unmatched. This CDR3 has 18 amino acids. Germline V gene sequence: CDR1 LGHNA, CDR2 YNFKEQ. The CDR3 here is CASSPVPGTGESNQPQHF. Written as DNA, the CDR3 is TGTGCCAGCAGCCCAGTCCCTGGGACAGGGGAGAGCAATCAGCCCCAGCATTTT.

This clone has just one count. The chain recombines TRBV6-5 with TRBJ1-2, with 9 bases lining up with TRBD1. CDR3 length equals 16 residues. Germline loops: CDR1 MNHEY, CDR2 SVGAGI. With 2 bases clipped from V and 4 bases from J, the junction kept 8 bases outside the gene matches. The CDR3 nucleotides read TGTGCCAGCAGTTACGGGGACAGGGTCGACGTCTATGGCTACACCTTC. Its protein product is CASSYGDRVDVYGYTF.

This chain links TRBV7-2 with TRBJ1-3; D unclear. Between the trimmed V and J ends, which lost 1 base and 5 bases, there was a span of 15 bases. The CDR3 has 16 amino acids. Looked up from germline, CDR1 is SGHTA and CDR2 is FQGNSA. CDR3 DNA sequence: TGTGCCAGCAGCTTAGGGTCCGGGTTTGCTAGAAACACCATATATTTT. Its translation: CASSLGSGFARNTIYF.

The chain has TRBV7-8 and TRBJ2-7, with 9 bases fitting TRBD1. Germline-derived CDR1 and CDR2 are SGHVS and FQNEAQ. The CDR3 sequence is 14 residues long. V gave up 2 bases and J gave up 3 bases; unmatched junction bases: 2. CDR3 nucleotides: TGTGCCAGCAGCTTATGGACAGGGGTCTACGAGCAGTACTTC. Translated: CASSLWTGVYEQYF.